The 24 T cell receptor beta chains below all came from one sample that was sequenced in a study of blood T cell repertoires in COVID-19. The table came from immunoSEQ multiplex PCR; TCRdb's copy has only in-frame clones and leaves some out. The repertoire has under 250,000 clones, about nine tenths of them found once; the top ten carry roughly 12%. Sequencing input: peripheral blood. The receptors stem from a man aged 45-65 years with COVID-19, enrolled during active disease.

On this clone itself: Germline is not matched at one junction end, which may reflect a read error. The V call is TRBV12-3 or TRBV12-4, the J call TRBJ2-3; 7 nucleotides align to TRBD2. This CDR3 spans 13 amino acids. The CDR3, as DNA: TGTGCCAGCAGTTTACGACTAGCCCAAACGCCCCATTTT. As protein: CASSLRLAQTPHF.

The chain has TRBV5-1 and TRBJ2-1; possibly TRBD1 for D (5 bases). CDR3 length: 15 amino acids. V was cut by 4 bases and J by 2 bases, with 13 bases left in between. Germline assignment: CDR1 SGHRS and CDR2 YFSETQ. The DNA of the CDR3 is TGCGCCAGCAGCGCCGACAGCTCCACCTACAATGAGCAGTTCTTC. It yields the protein CASSADSSTYNEQFF.

This clone has more than one count but fewer than ten. This chain uses TRBV7-2 with TRBJ2-7, with D possibly TRBD1 on 6 matching bases. CDR3 length: 13 amino acids. Trimming removed 4 bases from V and 3 bases from J, with 10 bases in between. The germline V gene has CDR1 SGHTA and CDR2 FQGNSA. The CDR3 reads CASSSAGVYEQYF. The CDR3 DNA follows: TGTGCCAGCAGCTCGGCAGGGGTCTACGAGCAGTACTTC. The variable domain in full, completed from reference TRBV7-2 and TRBJ2-7, reads GAGVSQSPSNKVTEKGKDVELRCDPISGHTALYWYRQSLGQGLEFLIYFQGNSAPDKSGLPSDRFSAERTGGSVSTLTIQRTQQEDSAVYLCASSSAGVYEQYFGPGTRLTVT.

V is TRBV20-1 and J is TRBJ2-3; 7 bases line up with TRBD1. The V gene's germline CDR1 is DFQATT and CDR2 SNEGSKA (reference sequence). Germline trimming cut 3 bases from V and 2 bases from J; bases unmatched to any gene: 17. The CDR3 runs to 18 residues. The CDR3 protein is CSASFFYSAQGDTDTQYF. In DNA, the CDR3 is TGCAGTGCTAGTTTCTTTTATAGCGCCCAGGGGGACACAGATACGCAGTATTTT.

The gene calls are TRBV29-1 and TRBJ1-1, with D hard to call. In germline, CDR1 is SQVTM, CDR2 ANQGSEA. The V gene lost 3 bases and the J gene lost 0 bases, with 11 bases spanning the gap. The CDR3 extends over 14 amino acids. The DNA for the CDR3 is TGCAGCGTTGATATCGGCGGGATGAACACTGAAGCTTTCTTT. Residues: CSVDIGGMNTEAFF.

The rearrangement joins TRBV5-4 to TRBJ2-5; D ambiguous. From germline, CDR1 is SGHNT and CDR2 YYREEE (reference sequence). The V end lost 0 bases, the J end lost 1 base, and 7 bases lay between the germline ends. This CDR3 region has 14 residues. The DNA for the CDR3 is TGTGCCAGCAGCTTGGGAGAGGTCCAAGAGACCCAGTACTTC. Translating it yields CASSLGEVQETQYF.

J is TRBJ1-4 and V is TRBV3-1 (or the pseudogene TRBV3-2), with 7 bases lining up with TRBD1. This CDR3 spans 14 amino acids. Germline V gene lookup returns CDR1 LGHDT and CDR2 YNNKEL (reference sequence). The trim removed 2 bases at V and 8 bases at J, leaving 5 bases unmatched. The CDR3 sequence: CASSQPGGLEKLFF. The CDR3 nucleotides are TGTGCCAGCAGCCAACCAGGGGGTTTAGAAAAACTGTTTTTT.

This clone was observed a single time. The chain couples TRBV13 to TRBJ1-3, with unresolved D. Trimming pared 5 bases from V and 4 bases from J, leaving 12 bases between. Per germline, CDR1 PRHDT and CDR2 FYEKMQ (reference sequence). The CDR3 extends over 14 amino acids. The CDR3 DNA follows: TGTGCCAGCAGCCTCATAGTAGAAGGAAACACCATATATTTT. Protein product: CASSLIVEGNTIYF.

The V call is TRBV6-4, the J call TRBJ1-2, with 8 bases identical to TRBD1. CDR3 length: 15 residues. Germline CDR1 is MRHNA and CDR2 is SNTAGT. V was clipped by 4 bases and J by 3 bases; unmatched bases: 7. The CDR3 spells CASSADGTGYYGYTF. CDR3 bases: TGTGCCAGCAGTGCAGACGGGACAGGCTACTATGGCTACACCTTC.

The CDR3 sequence: CASSQGPGKGNTIYF. The CDR3 nucleotides are TGTGCCAGCAGCCAAGGTCCCGGTAAGGGAAACACCATATATTTT. The genes are TRBV3-1 (or the pseudogene TRBV3-2) and TRBJ1-3; no reliable D call. CDR1 LGHDT and CDR2 YNNKEL come from the germline V gene (reference sequence). The CDR3 totals 15 residues. V was clipped by 1 base and J by 4 bases, with 11 bases between them.

J is TRBJ2-7 and V is TRBV6-5; possible D gene TRBD2, 5 bases. The CDR3 has 14 amino acids. Trimming stripped 5 bases from V and 1 base from J, with 12 bases between. Germline values: CDR1 MNHEY, CDR2 SVGAGI. In DNA, the CDR3 is TGTGCCAGCAGTCAGAGGGCAGAATCCTACGAGCAGTACTTC. Its protein product is CASSQRAESYEQYF.

The gene calls are TRBV7-9 and TRBJ2-7; D ambiguous. The length of the CDR3 is 14 residues. Trimming pared 7 bases from V and 7 bases from J, leaving 20 bases between. CDR1 and CDR2 from the germline V gene are SEHNR and FQNEAQ (reference sequence). CDR3 residues: CASIKRSRLLEQYF. CDR3 DNA: TGTGCCAGCATCAAACGGTCCAGGCTTCTGGAGCAGTACTTC.

V and J are TRBV25-1 and TRBJ2-5, with 7 bases that match TRBD1. V lost 1 base to trimming and J lost 2 bases; unmatched junction nucleotides: 7. The CDR3 spans 16 residues. CDR1 is MGHDK, CDR2 SYGVNS, per germline. This chain's CDR3 is CASSEWDSSRQETQYF. The CDR3 DNA reads as TGTGCCAGCAGTGAATGGGACAGCTCACGACAAGAGACCCAGTACTTC. Drawing the rest from reference TRBV25-1 and TRBJ2-5, the complete variable domain is EADIYQTPRYLVIGTGKKITLECSQTMGHDKMYWYQQDPGMELHLIHYSYGVNSTEKGDLSSESTVSRIRTEHFPLTLESARPSHTSQYLCASSEWDSSRQETQYFGPGTRLLVL.

V usage is TRBV10-3 and J usage is TRBJ2-3; 10 nucleotides line up with TRBD1. Trimming at V came to 5 bases and at J to 5 bases, leaving 10 bases not matched to a gene. This CDR3 contains 16 residues. The V gene's germline CDR1 is ENHRY and CDR2 SYGVKD. This CDR3 is CAISRQGANSGDTQYF. In DNA, the CDR3 is TGTGCCATCAGTCGACAGGGGGCAAATTCAGGAGATACGCAGTATTTT.

The V and J genes are TRBV27 and TRBJ1-2; no firm D call. V lost 0 bases to trimming and J lost 11 bases, with 13 bases between them. This CDR3 is 13 amino acids long. The V gene's germline CDR1 is MNHEY and CDR2 SMNVEV (reference sequence). CDR3 loop: CASSLSPTDGYTF. The CDR3 nucleotides read TGTGCCAGCAGTTTATCCCCGACCGACGGGTACACCTTC.

The chain carries TRBV11-2 and TRBJ2-6; 11 nucleotides match TRBD1. V trimming: 0 bases; J trimming: 2 bases; junction bases outside the gene matches: 6. Per germline, CDR1 SGHAT and CDR2 FQNNGV. The CDR3 runs 19 residues. The CDR3 nucleotides read TGTGCCAGCAGCTTAGATCGAGGACAGGGGGCCACTGGGGCCAACGTCCTGACTTTC. The encoded protein is CASSLDRGQGATGANVLTF.

The CDR3 coding sequence is TGTGCCAGCACCTACTCGACTAGCGGGCCAGGCACAGATACGCAGTATTTT. Protein: CASTYSTSGPGTDTQYF. V gene TRBV5-4 combines with J gene TRBJ2-3; 10 bases fit TRBD2. CDR1 SGHNT and CDR2 YYREEE come from the germline V gene (reference sequence). Trimming took 6 bases from V and 1 from J; bases not matched to a gene: 11. CDR3 length: 17 residues.

V is TRBV3-1 (or the pseudogene TRBV3-2) and J is TRBJ1-2; 7 bases match TRBD1. Per germline, CDR1 LGHDT and CDR2 YNNKEL (reference sequence). This CDR3 region has 14 residues. The J segment lost 8 bases and the V segment lost 0 bases, leaving 6 bases of the junction unmatched. Here the CDR3 reads CASSQDDRVEGYTF. The CDR3 DNA reads TGTGCCAGCAGCCAAGATGACAGGGTCGAGGGCTACACCTTC.

V and J are TRBV7-8 and TRBJ2-3; the match to TRBD2 covers 10 bases. CDR1 and CDR2 from the germline V gene are SGHVS and FQNEAQ. Trimming at V came to 1 base and at J to 3 bases, leaving 10 bases not matched to a gene. The CDR3 consists of 18 residues. The CDR3 sequence is CASSLDRSGGARTDTQYF. DNA for the CDR3: TGTGCCAGCAGCTTAGATCGGAGCGGGGGGGCTCGGACAGATACGCAGTATTTT.

This chain connects TRBV5-8 to TRBJ2-7; TRBD2 agrees at 9 bases. The CDR3 is 14 residues long. Germline-derived CDR1 and CDR2 are SGHTS and YDEGEE. With 0 bases clipped from V and 3 bases from J, the junction kept 1 base outside the gene matches. CDR3 amino acids: CASSLVAGVYEQYF. Here the CDR3 DNA reads TGTGCCAGCAGCTTGGTAGCGGGAGTCTACGAGCAGTACTTC.

V usage is TRBV19 and J usage is TRBJ2-7; the D is unclear. CDR1 is LNHDA and CDR2 is SQIVND in the germline V gene (reference sequence). This CDR3 comprises 13 residues. Trimming removed 5 bases from V and 1 base from J, with 9 bases in between. CDR3 loop: CASSPQLSYEQYF. The DNA of the CDR3 is TGTGCCAGTAGTCCTCAGTTATCCTACGAGCAGTACTTC.

The chain combines TRBV6-5 with TRBJ1-1, with no clear D. The CDR3 covers 11 residues. In germline, CDR1 is MNHEY, CDR2 SVGAGI. CDR3 DNA: TGTGAAGCGCGTATGAACACTGAAGCTTTCTTT. Amino acid sequence: CEARMNTEAFF.

This rearrangement joins TRBV6-5 to TRBJ2-7; 10 bases are shared with TRBD1. CDR1 and CDR2 from the germline V gene are MNHEY and SVGAGI. With 5 bases clipped from V and 5 bases from J, the junction kept 9 bases outside the gene matches. The CDR3 consists of 15 residues. The CDR3 loop is CASSPGQGGGHEQYF. Written as DNA, the CDR3 is TGTGCCAGCAGTCCAGGACAGGGGGGTGGCCACGAGCAGTACTTC.

The chain employs TRBV6-2 or TRBV6-3 and TRBJ1-1; 10 positions match TRBD1. Unmatched junction bases numbered 0, after V lost 4 bases and J lost 4 bases. CDR3 length equals 13 residues. Per the germline V gene, CDR1 is MNHEY and CDR2 is SVGEGT. This CDR3 reads CASSWDRGTEAFF. CDR3 DNA: TGTGCCAGCAGTTGGGACAGGGGCACTGAAGCTTTCTTT.